This TCR beta chain was identified in a study of T cells after yellow fever vaccination. Template-switching 5'RACE yielded the TCR cDNA; a universal primer site and UMIs were added in the process. TCRdb used MiXCR to reprocess the 5' RACE reads, holding one entry per CDR3 protein. The table records 110,000 to 150,000 distinct CDR3 sequences, approximately 6.6% of them present only once. With V trimmed by 8 bases and J by 1 base, 9 bases remained unmatched. The CDR3 is 15 residues long. CDR1 and CDR2 from the germline V gene are SGHRS and YFSETQ. Findings and limits, study-wide: The secondary response showed a weaker magnitude and a faster peak, day 5 versus 15.

This clonotype was detected ten times or more. Its antigen is not known. The rearrangement joins TRBV5-1 to TRBJ2-1; the match to TRBD1 covers 7 bases. Sequencing was performed on CD4+ T cells sorted from PBMCs, taken 10 days after the yellow fever booster vaccination. This sequence originates from a man younger than 45 who received the YFV17D yellow fever vaccine. The CDR3 bases are TGCGCCAGTAAAGTAGTACAGGGGTCCTACAATGAGCAGTTCTTC. This sequence encodes CASKVVQGSYNEQFF.